This TCR beta chain emerged from a study of siplizumab effects on memory and regulatory T cells. Whole-study results and caveats: Under siplizumab, an average around 69% of mappable alloreactive CD4+ clones were Treg-derived, compared with approximately 25% in controls. Alloreactive sequences traceable to unstimulated CD4+ memory cells declined significantly under siplizumab.

Assays were performed on roughly 96,000 TCR templates per sample. Measured with immunoSEQ multiplex PCR; TCRdb has only the in-frame clones, and not every one. There are 55,000 to 65,000 clones in the sample; around 98% occur only once, and approximately 1% lies in the top ten. As regards this clone: No antigen is known for it.

Specimen: naive CD8+ T cells sorted from blood. This clonotype was sampled from a human donor in good health.

CDR3: CASSLGMGTQETQYF. For the CDR3, the DNA is TGTGCCAGCAGTCTGGGGATGGGGACACAAGAGACCCAGTACTTC. The chain is built from TRBV6-1 and TRBJ2-5, with a possible D match to TRBD1 (6 bases). The CDR3 is 15 residues long. CDR1 and CDR2 (germline): MNHNS, SASEGT. V lost 5 bases to trimming and J lost 2 bases, with 15 bases between them.